This passage covers 19 T cell receptor beta chains from one sample sequenced in a study of lymphopenia after photon versus proton radiotherapy. The table came from immunoSEQ multiplex PCR; TCRdb's copy has only in-frame clones and leaves some out. The table shows 25,000 or so clones, with around 85% occurring only once. Sequences were derived from peripheral blood, sampled from a patient treated with photon-based radiotherapy. The receptor set was obtained from a man younger than 40 with gastric cancer.

The chain recombines TRBV10-3 with TRBJ1-4, with D possibly TRBD1 on 5 matching bases. The CDR3 has 13 residues. Germline values: CDR1 ENHRY, CDR2 SYGVKD. V dropped 6 bases and J dropped 6 bases, with 11 bases sitting between them. The CDR3 loop reads CAIRGQGDEKLFF. The CDR3 DNA sequence: TGTGCCATCAGGGGGCAGGGCGATGAAAAACTGTTTTTT.

The J gene is TRBJ1-6, the V gene TRBV7-6, with 7 bases that match TRBD1. This CDR3 has 15 amino acids. V was clipped by 1 base and J by 8 bases; unmatched bases: 5. The germline V gene has CDR1 SGHVS and CDR2 FNYEAQ. The CDR3 is CASSLVGTEDSPLHF. The CDR3 bases are TGTGCCAGCAGCTTAGTCGGGACAGAGGATTCACCCCTCCACTTT.

The V gene is TRBV6-5, the J gene TRBJ2-1; 12 bases agree with TRBD1. Losses at the gene ends were 4 bases for V and 8 bases for J; bases not matched to a gene: 9. The CDR3 totals 16 residues. CDR1 and CDR2 from the germline V gene are MNHEY and SVGAGI. In nucleotides, the CDR3 is TGTGCCAGCAGTTCCCCTAACCGGGACAGGGGGCATGAGCAGTTCTTC. It codes for CASSSPNRDRGHEQFF.

This rearrangement joins TRBV28 to TRBJ2-3, with 9 bases fitting TRBD1. Germline assignment: CDR1 MDHEN and CDR2 SYDVKM. V lost 2 bases, J lost 5 bases, and 8 bases stayed unmatched. This CDR3 is 16 amino acids long. CDR3 nucleotide sequence: TGTGCCAGCAGTTTAAGTGGGACAGGGTCGAGAGATACGCAGTATTTT. Amino acids: CASSLSGTGSRDTQYF. Complete variable domain (other parts from reference TRBV28 and TRBJ2-3): DVKVTQSSRYLVKRTGEKVFLECVQDMDHENMFWYRQDPGLGLRLIYFSYDVKMKEKGDIPEGYSVSREKKERFSLILESASTNQTSMYLCASSLSGTGSRDTQYFGPGTRLTVL.

The V and J genes are TRBV9 and TRBJ2-3, with 11 positions matching TRBD2. Germline V gene data show CDR1 as SGDLS and CDR2 as YYNGEE. V gave up 0 bases and J gave up 2 bases; unmatched junction bases: 8. The CDR3 is 18 amino acids. CDR3 residues: CASSVGIAGGRDTDTQYF. As DNA, the CDR3 is TGTGCCAGCAGCGTAGGAATAGCGGGGGGGCGTGACACAGATACGCAGTATTTT. Using reference TRBV9 and TRBJ2-3 for the parts outside the CDR3, the full variable domain is DSGVTQTPKHLITATGQRVTLRCSPRSGDLSVYWYQQSLDQGLQFLIQYYNGEERAKGNILERFSAQQFPDLHSELNLSSLELGDSALYFCASSVGIAGGRDTDTQYFGPGTRLTVL.

The sample holds one count of this clone. This sequence joins TRBV19 and TRBJ2-1; 14 nucleotides agree with TRBD2. The J segment lost 4 bases and the V segment lost 5 bases, leaving 1 base of the junction unmatched. This CDR3 has 15 residues. Germline V lookup: CDR1 LNHDA, CDR2 SQIVND (reference sequence). The CDR3 loop reads CASSRLAGGYNEQFF. The CDR3, as DNA: TGTGCCAGTAGTCGACTAGCGGGAGGGTACAATGAGCAGTTCTTC. Complete variable domain (other parts from reference TRBV19 and TRBJ2-1): DGGITQSPKYLFRKEGQNVTLSCEQNLNHDAMYWYRQDPGQGLRLIYYSQIVNDFQKGDIAEGYSVSREKKESFPLTVTSAQKNPTAFYLCASSRLAGGYNEQFFGPGTRLTVL.

This rearrangement joins TRBV6-5 to TRBJ2-5; TRBD2 might be the D (6 bases). The germline V gene has CDR1 MNHEY and CDR2 SVGAGI. This CDR3 has 15 residues. V lost 0 bases and J lost 4, with 12 bases in between. CDR3 loop: CASSYSNGGPETQYF. In nucleotides, the CDR3 is TGTGCCAGCAGTTACTCGAACGGGGGACCAGAGACCCAGTACTTC.

This chain links TRBV28 with TRBJ2-3, with 9 nucleotides matching TRBD1. This CDR3 contains 14 residues. J lost 4 bases, V lost 6 bases, and 5 bases had no gene match. CDR1 MDHEN and CDR2 SYDVKM come from the germline V gene. CDR3 protein: CASSRDRVADTQYF. CDR3 bases: TGTGCCAGCAGCCGGGACAGGGTGGCAGATACGCAGTATTTT.

This clone was seen a single time. The rearrangement links TRBV15 to TRBJ2-5; 8 positions match TRBD1. Germline V gene sequence: CDR1 LNHNV, CDR2 YYDKDF (reference sequence). The CDR3 totals 14 residues. The ends lost 4 bases at V and 4 bases at J; junction bases unmatched: 5. The CDR3 bases are TGTGCCACCAGCACCGGACAGGGACGAGAGACCCAGTACTTC. Translated, it gives CATSTGQGRETQYF.

V gene TRBV6-5 combines with J gene TRBJ2-7; D may correspond to TRBD1 or TRBD2 (5 bases each). The germline gives CDR1 MNHEY, CDR2 SVGAGI. Trimming took 2 bases from V and 10 from J, leaving 12 bases between them. The CDR3 consists of 12 residues. In nucleotides, the CDR3 is TGTGCCAGCAGTTACGGGGCAGGGAGTCAGTACTTC. This codes for CASSYGAGSQYF.

The V gene is TRBV5-1, the J gene TRBJ2-7; 9 positions match TRBD2. This CDR3 contains 14 residues. V lost 6 bases, J lost 2 bases, and 6 bases stayed unmatched. Germline V gives CDR1 SGHRS, CDR2 YFSETQ. CDR3 in amino acids: CASKETSGPYEQYF. DNA for the CDR3: TGCGCCAGCAAGGAGACTAGCGGTCCCTACGAGCAGTACTTC.

V is TRBV6-5 and J is TRBJ1-6; weak D call: TRBD1 (6 bases). The CDR3 contains 14 residues. The V gene lost 7 bases and the J gene lost 8 bases, with 15 bases spanning the gap. Germline V gene lookup returns CDR1 MNHEY and CDR2 SVGAGI. The CDR3 spells CASNPRDTYSPLHF. In DNA form, the CDR3 reads TGTGCCAGCAACCCCCGGGACACCTATTCACCCCTCCACTTT.

This clone was observed once. CDR3 sequence (DNA): TGCGCCAGCACCAGGGGACTGGGCGAGCCCTACAATGAGCAGTTCTTC. Protein sequence: CASTRGLGEPYNEQFF. J is TRBJ2-1 and V is TRBV5-1, with D perhaps given as TRBD1 or TRBD2 (6 bases each). CDR3 length: 16 residues. Germline V CDR1 and CDR2: SGHRS, YFSETQ. Trimming took 6 bases from V and 2 from J, leaving 18 bases between them.

This clone was detected once. The chain employs TRBV6-5 and TRBJ1-5; TRBD1 might be the D (5 bases). The CDR3 extends over 14 amino acids. Trimming stripped 6 bases from V and 7 bases from J, with 16 bases between. The germline CDR1 and CDR2 sequences are MNHEY and SVGAGI. The DNA of the CDR3 is TGTGCCAGCAGGACTTCGGGGGGAGGACAGCCCCAGCATTTT. Translating it yields CASRTSGGGQPQHF.

This chain uses TRBV9 with TRBJ2-3, with 7 positions matching TRBD2. J was trimmed by 3 bases and V by 2 bases; bases with no gene match: 12. The CDR3 covers 17 residues. CDR1 is SGDLS and CDR2 is YYNGEE in the germline V gene. In DNA, the CDR3 is TGTGCCAGCAGCGTCGGAGGAGCGGGGATTGGGACAGATACGCAGTATTTT. Amino acids: CASSVGGAGIGTDTQYF.

Concerning this clone itself: Other DNA sequences within the sample encode an identical CDR3. V is TRBV2 and J is TRBJ1-6; D gene ambiguous. Trimming took off 7 bases at V and 0 bases at J, with 4 bases between the two ends. The germline gives CDR1 SNHLY, CDR2 FYNNEI. The CDR3 has 13 amino acids. The CDR3 loop is CASKVSYNSPLHF. The CDR3 bases are TGTGCCAGCAAAGTCTCCTATAATTCACCCCTCCACTTT.

This clone is a singleton in its sample. The V and J genes are TRBV11-2 and TRBJ2-3, with D possibly matching TRBD2 (6 bases). The CDR3 sequence is 15 residues long. V dropped 3 bases and J dropped 6 bases, with 16 bases sitting between them. The V gene's germline CDR1 is SGHAT and CDR2 FQNNGV. The CDR3 loop is CASSFSGVSSDTQYF. For the CDR3, the DNA is TGTGCCAGCAGCTTCTCGGGAGTGTCTTCTGATACGCAGTATTTT.

The chain couples TRBV11-2 to TRBJ1-1; 7 nucleotides agree with TRBD1. Germline CDR1 reads SGHAT; CDR2 reads FQNNGV. The CDR3 extends over 13 amino acids. J gave up 4 bases and V 1 base, and 0 bases lay outside the gene matches. In nucleotides, the CDR3 is TGTGCCAGCAGCTTAGGGACAGGCACTGAAGCTTTCTTT. It codes for CASSLGTGTEAFF.

This clone appeared a single time. As DNA, the CDR3 is TGTGCCAGCAGCTCTCTGGCGGGAATTAACGAGCAGTACTTC. Amino acids: CASSSLAGINEQYF. The V gene is TRBV7-2, the J gene TRBJ2-7, with TRBD2 as a possible D gene (6 bases). Trimming left V 4 bases short and J 5 bases short, with 15 bases between. Germline lookup yields CDR1 SGHTA and CDR2 FQGNSA. This CDR3 has 14 amino acids.